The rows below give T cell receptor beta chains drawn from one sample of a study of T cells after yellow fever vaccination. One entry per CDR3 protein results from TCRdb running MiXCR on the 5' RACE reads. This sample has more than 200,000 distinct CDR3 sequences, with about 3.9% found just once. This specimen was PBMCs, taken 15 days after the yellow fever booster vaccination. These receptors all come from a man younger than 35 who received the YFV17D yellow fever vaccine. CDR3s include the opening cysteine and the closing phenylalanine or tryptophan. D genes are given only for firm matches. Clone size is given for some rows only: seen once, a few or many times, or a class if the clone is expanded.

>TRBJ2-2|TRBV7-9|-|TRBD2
TGTGCCAGCAGCCCCCGCCCGGGACTAGCGGGGGGACCAGACACCGGGGAGCTGTTTTTT
CASSPRPGLAGGPDTGELFF
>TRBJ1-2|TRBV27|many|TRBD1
TGTGCCAGCAGTTTATCCCCAGGGGGGAACTATGGCTACACCTTC
CASSLSPGGNYGYTF
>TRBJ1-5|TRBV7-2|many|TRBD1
TGTGCCAGCAGCTTAAACGAAGGGACAGGGAGGCAGCCCCAGCATTTT
CASSLNEGTGRQPQHF
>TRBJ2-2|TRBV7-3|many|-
TGTGCCAGCAGCTTGGAGTCCGGGGAGCTGTTTTTT
CASSLESGELFF
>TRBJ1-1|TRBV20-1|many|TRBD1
TGCAGTGCTAGACCCCCCCGGGACAGGCAAGTTATGAACACTGAAGCTTTCTTT
CSARPPRDRQVMNTEAFF
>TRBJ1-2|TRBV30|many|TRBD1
TGTGCCTGGAGGGGACAGTGGAGAAACTATGGCTACACCTTC
CAWRGQWRNYGYTF
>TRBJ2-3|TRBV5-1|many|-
TGCGCCAGCAGCATAGGGACTAGCACAGATACGCAGTATTTT
CASSIGTSTDTQYF
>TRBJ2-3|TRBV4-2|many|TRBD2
TGTGCCAGCAGCCAATACGGGACTAGCGGAGATACGCAGTATTTT
CASSQYGTSGDTQYF
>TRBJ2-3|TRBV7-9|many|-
TGTGCCAGCAGCGGGGGAGACGGCGGAGTCACAGATACGCAGTATTTT
CASSGGDGGVTDTQYF
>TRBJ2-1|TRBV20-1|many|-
TGCAGTGCTAGAGATCGGGGCGGTGAGCAGTTCTTC
CSARDRGGEQFF
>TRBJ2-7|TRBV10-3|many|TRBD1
TGTGCCATCAGTGTCGACAGGGGGGAGCTGAATTACTACTACGAGCAGTACTTC
CAISVDRGELNYYYEQYF
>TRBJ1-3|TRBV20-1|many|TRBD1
TGCAGTGCTCCGGACAGGGAGGGAAACACCATATATTTT
CSAPDREGNTIYF
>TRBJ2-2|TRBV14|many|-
TGTGCCAGCAGCAAGTGGCAGGGGCCTTACACCGGGGAGCTGTTTTTT
CASSKWQGPYTGELFF
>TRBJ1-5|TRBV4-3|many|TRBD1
TGCGCCAGCAGCCAAACGGACAGGGACAATCAGCCCCAGCATTTT
CASSQTDRDNQPQHF
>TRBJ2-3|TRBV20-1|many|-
TGCAGTGCTAGAGATGGCGGCCGGAGCACAGATACGCAGTATTTT
CSARDGGRSTDTQYF
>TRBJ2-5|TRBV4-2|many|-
TGTGCCAGCAGCCAAGGGGCCCACGAGACCCAGTACTTC
CASSQGAHETQYF
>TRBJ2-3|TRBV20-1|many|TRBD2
TGCAGTGCTCCCGGCGGGGGGCAGTCGACAGATACGCAGTATTTT
CSAPGGGQSTDTQYF